This T cell receptor (beta chain) originates from a study of blood T cell repertoires in COVID-19. Sequencing used immunoSEQ multiplex PCR; TCRdb keeps in-frame clones, though not all of them. Counted here are some 200,000 clones, about 90% occurring once; the ten biggest clones make up approximately 3.3%. The TCR comes from a woman aged 45-59 years in a cohort exposed to, infected with or recovered from COVID-19 (not recorded which). Sequences were obtained from PBMCs or T cells enriched from blood (not recorded which).

The chain's CDR3 is CASSQGTSGLTDTQYF. DNA of the CDR3: TGTGCCAGCAGCCAAGGGACTAGCGGCCTCACAGATACGCAGTATTTT. The chain has TRBV3-1 (or the pseudogene TRBV3-2) and TRBJ2-3; TRBD2 matches 10 bases. The CDR3 totals 16 residues. CDR1 is LGHDT and CDR2 is YNNKEL in the germline V gene (reference sequence). V dropped 1 base and J dropped 2; count of bases not matched to a gene: 3.